The 21 T cell receptor beta chains presented below share a single source sample, sequenced in a study of metastatic and nonmetastatic thyroid tumors. Treatment of any kind had been given to no patient before thyroid surgery. TCRdb redid the clone calls on the PCR reads using MiXCR. The data contain tens of thousands of clones, about 13% of them singletons. Sequences were obtained from blood. These receptors were taken from a female donor with papillary thyroid cancer or a benign thyroid nodule (not recorded which). Some clones in this sample may be carry-over from other donors' samples.

This clone has a count of ten or more. This may come from a read error, since a much larger clone is one base off. Other DNA sequences in the sample encode the same CDR3. This chain links TRBV6-2 or TRBV6-3 with TRBJ1-5; 7 positions match TRBD1. CDR3 length equals 17 residues. CDR1 and CDR2 from the germline V gene are MNHEY and SVGEGT. CDR3: CASSRDRVSGDNQPQHF. CDR3 nucleotides: TGTGCCAGCAGCCGCGACAGGGTCTCGGGTGACAATCAGCCCCAGCACTTT.

At least ten counts were recorded for this clone. The chain uses TRBV30 and TRBJ2-1, with no clear D. CDR3 length equals 13 residues. The V gene lost 2 bases and the J gene lost 5 bases, with 10 bases spanning the gap. The germline V gene has CDR1 GTSNPN and CDR2 SVGIG (reference sequence). This CDR3 reads CAWSFQLHNEQFF. The CDR3 region has the DNA TGTGCCTGGAGTTTCCAGCTCCACAATGAGCAGTTCTTC.

This clone showed up many times. This sequence joins TRBV6-2 or TRBV6-3 and TRBJ1-1; possibly TRBD1 for D (6 bases). With 0 bases removed from V and 10 bases from J, the gap between germline ends came to 9 bases. The germline V gene encodes CDR1 MNHEY and CDR2 SVGEGT. CDR3 length: 12 residues. Written as DNA, the CDR3 is TGTGCCAGCAGTTACTCCGGGGGGCGAGCTTTCTTT. This encodes CASSYSGGRAFF.

Comment on this clone: The CDR3 does not end in the conserved phenylalanine or tryptophan, so this is likely a read error. This chain links TRBV6-2 or TRBV6-3 with TRBJ1-5; 7 bases agree with TRBD1. The V gene end was trimmed by 5 bases and the J gene end by 5 bases; junction bases not matched to a gene: 12. The length of the CDR3 is 16 residues. Germline CDR1 reads MNHEY; CDR2 reads SVGEGT. CDR3 sequence: CASSLDPTGRYQPQHI. The DNA of the CDR3 is TGTGCCAGCAGTCTGGACCCGACAGGGAGATATCAGCCCCAGCATATT.

This clone appeared a few times. This chain uses TRBV28 with TRBJ2-7; 7 nucleotides align to TRBD2. Trimming removed 6 bases from V and 2 bases from J; junction bases left unmatched: 7. The CDR3 covers 14 residues. Germline V gives CDR1 MDHEN, CDR2 SYDVKM. The CDR3 loop reads CASRRGTGPYEQYF. In nucleotides, the CDR3 is TGTGCCAGCAGGCGGGGGACGGGCCCCTACGAGCAGTACTTC. The full variable domain, in which reference TRBV28 and TRBJ2-7 provide the parts outside the CDR3, is DVKVTQSSRYLVKRTGEKVFLECVQDMDHENMFWYRQDPGLGLRLIYFSYDVKMKEKGDIPEGYSVSREKKERFSLILESASTNQTSMYLCASRRGTGPYEQYFGPGTRLTVT.

This clone has a count of ten or more. The chain couples TRBV20-1 to TRBJ1-5; no clear D gene. V shed 3 bases and J shed 3 bases, with 9 bases lying between them. CDR1 is DFQATT, CDR2 SNEGSKA, per germline (reference sequence). The CDR3 covers 13 residues. The CDR3 coding sequence is TGCAGTGCTAGTCACGGGTTCAATCAGCCCCAGCATTTT. Translation: CSASHGFNQPQHF.

This clone was seen ten or more times. V is TRBV2 and J is TRBJ1-5, with D possibly being TRBD1 (5 bases). This CDR3 contains 14 residues. V lost 2 bases and J 5 bases, leaving 10 bases between the germline ends. CDR1 is SNHLY, CDR2 FYNNEI, per germline. CDR3 sequence: CASSEQGGHQPQHF. CDR3 coding DNA: TGTGCCAGCAGTGAACAGGGTGGTCATCAGCCCCAGCATTTT.

This clone was found many times. The V gene is TRBV5-6, the J gene TRBJ1-3; unclear D gene. V was trimmed by 1 base and J by 0 bases, leaving 20 bases between them. Germline V gene lookup returns CDR1 SGHDT and CDR2 YYEEEE. This CDR3 region has 19 residues. CDR3: CASSLMMNGVTFSGNTIYF. CDR3 coding DNA: TGTGCCAGCAGCTTGATGATGAATGGGGTTACCTTCTCTGGAAACACCATATATTTT. Supplemented by reference TRBV5-6 and TRBJ1-3, the full variable domain reads DAGVTQSPTHLIKTRGQQVTLRCSPKSGHDTVSWYQQALGQGPQFIFQYYEEEERQRGNFPDRFSGHQFPNYSSELNVNALLLGDSALYLCASSLMMNGVTFSGNTIYFGEGSWLTVV.

This clone was recorded many times. The J gene is TRBJ2-2, the V gene TRBV3-1, with D perhaps TRBD1 or TRBD2 (5 bases each). CDR1 and CDR2 (germline): LGHDT, YNNKEL (reference sequence). The V and J ends lost 1 base and 0 bases respectively, with 15 bases between them. CDR3 length equals 18 residues. CDR3: CASSQGGWGRPNTGELFF. CDR3 in DNA: TGTGCCAGCAGCCAAGGGGGGTGGGGTAGGCCGAACACCGGGGAGCTGTTTTTT.

This clone was detected ten times or more. The rearrangement uses TRBV29-1 and TRBJ2-1; D possibly corresponds to TRBD2 (5 bases). The CDR3 extends over 15 amino acids. Germline V gene data show CDR1 as SQVTM and CDR2 as ANQGSEA. V was shortened by 1 base and J by 3 bases, with 13 bases between the two germline ends. The CDR3 here is CSVEAGLAVYNEQFF. The CDR3 coding sequence is TGCAGCGTTGAAGCGGGTCTAGCAGTCTACAATGAGCAGTTCTTC.

In its sample, this clone was seen many times. The chain is built from TRBV20-1 and TRBJ2-1; TRBD2 matches 12 bases. This CDR3 has 14 amino acids. V trimming: 6 bases; J trimming: 7 bases; junction bases outside the gene matches: 7. Germline V gene lookup returns CDR1 DFQATT and CDR2 SNEGSKA (reference sequence). DNA for the CDR3: TGCAGTGCGGTACTAGCGGGAGGCGGGAATGAGCAGTTCTTC. Its protein is CSAVLAGGGNEQFF.

This clone was picked up many times. The V call is TRBV25-1, the J call TRBJ2-5, with D possibly called TRBD1 or TRBD2 (6 bases each). This CDR3 contains 17 residues. V was cut by 1 base and J by 3 bases, with 18 bases left in between. Per the germline V gene, CDR1 is MGHDK and CDR2 is SYGVNS. Here the CDR3 reads CASSEWRAEGVEETQYF. The CDR3 DNA follows: TGTGCCAGCAGTGAATGGAGGGCAGAGGGGGTTGAAGAGACCCAGTACTTC.

In its sample, this clone ranks as medium-sized. The CDR3 spells CASGFSQNSPLHF. The CDR3 DNA follows: TGTGCCAGCGGATTTTCCCAAAATTCACCCCTCCACTTT. The chain links TRBV11-2 to TRBJ1-6, with D unresolved. V lost 8 bases to trimming and J lost 7 bases, with 12 bases between them. The CDR3 contains 13 residues. CDR1 is SGHAT, CDR2 FQNNGV, per germline.

This clone has at least ten counts. The chain uses TRBV24-1 and TRBJ2-3; D is undetermined. Per germline, CDR1 KGHDR and CDR2 SFDVKD. The CDR3 runs 13 residues. V gave up 0 bases and J gave up 2 bases, with 2 bases separating them. This chain's CDR3 is CATSDLFTDTQYF. The CDR3 bases are TGTGCCACCAGTGATTTGTTCACAGATACGCAGTATTTT.

In its sample, this clone ranks as medium-sized (0.01 to 0.1%). This chain connects TRBV20-1 to TRBJ1-2; D is possibly TRBD1 (5 bases). The V and J ends lost 0 bases and 0 bases respectively, with 14 bases between them. This CDR3 region has 16 residues. Germline loops: CDR1 DFQATT, CDR2 SNEGSKA (reference sequence). This chain's CDR3 is CSARDHPGITNYGYTF. In DNA, the CDR3 is TGCAGTGCTAGAGATCACCCAGGGATCACTAACTATGGCTACACCTTC.

This clone was seen just once. This chain connects TRBV7-3 to TRBJ2-6; TRBD2 might be the D (5 bases). The CDR3 sequence is 15 residues long. Germline V lookup: CDR1 SGHTA, CDR2 FQGTGA. The V end was cut by 2 bases, the J end by 0 bases, with 5 bases between. The chain's CDR3 is CASSLGSSGANVLTF. Here the CDR3 DNA reads TGTGCCAGCAGCTTAGGGAGCTCTGGGGCCAACGTCCTGACTTTC.

This clone has at least ten counts. The genes are TRBV30 and TRBJ2-7, with 8 bases lining up with TRBD1. V dropped 4 bases and J dropped 5; count of bases not matched to a gene: 4. In germline, CDR1 is GTSNPN, CDR2 SVGIG (reference sequence). The CDR3 runs 12 residues. The CDR3 nucleotides read TGTGCCTGGACAGGGGGCTTGAACGAGCAGTACTTC. Amino acids: CAWTGGLNEQYF.

This clone has a count of ten or more. V usage is TRBV5-1 and J usage is TRBJ1-5, with 8 positions matching TRBD1. V lost 4 bases to trimming and J lost 7 bases; unmatched junction nucleotides: 7. Germline V CDR1 and CDR2: SGHRS, YFSETQ. The CDR3 runs to 14 residues. CDR3 in DNA: TGCGCCAGCAGCCCGGGACAGGATAAACAGCCCCAGCATTTT. It codes for CASSPGQDKQPQHF.

In its sample, this clone was seen a few times. The V and J genes are TRBV5-4 and TRBJ2-1; D gene unclear. The length of the CDR3 is 16 residues. The germline V gene encodes CDR1 SGHNT and CDR2 YYREEE (reference sequence). The germline V and J ends were trimmed by 1 base and 0 bases, with 11 bases remaining between them. CDR3 in amino acids: CASSLPPRSSYNEQFF. The CDR3 DNA follows: TGTGCCAGCAGCTTGCCCCCAAGAAGCTCCTACAATGAGCAGTTCTTC.

This clone rates as medium-sized. The chain has TRBV5-1 and TRBJ2-2, with TRBD1 matching 8 bases. CDR3 length equals 18 residues. Germline values: CDR1 SGHRS, CDR2 YFSETQ. V lost 0 bases and J lost 4; bases outside the gene matches: 11. The CDR3: CASSLVGQVLEVTGELFF. The DNA for the CDR3 is TGCGCCAGCAGCTTGGTGGGACAGGTTCTCGAAGTCACCGGGGAGCTGTTTTTT.

The sample holds many counts of this clone. The rearrangement links TRBV11-1 to TRBJ2-3, with 9 bases lining up with TRBD2. CDR3 length: 16 residues. Trimming at V came to 5 bases and at J to 2 bases, leaving 8 bases not matched to a gene. Germline CDR1 and CDR2: SGHAT and FQDESV (reference sequence). Written as DNA, the CDR3 is TGTGCCAGCAGCCCCTTTTGGACTAGCGACACAGATACGCAGTATTTT. Translation: CASSPFWTSDTDTQYF.